These 15 T cell receptor beta chains originate from one sample sequenced in a study of untreated major depressive disorder (dated by TCRdb to the late 2010s). The protocol used for the library was the immunoSEQ multiplex PCR assay. The immuneACCESS repertoire file appears here via TCRdb, limited to in-frame rearrangements. These files lack a portion of the clones; in checked studies, under half of the deficit traces to unresolved V genes, and the cause of the others is not known. The sample yields some 20,000 clones; about 89% were counted once. The ten largest clones capture around 4.9% of the sample. The sequencing input was CD4+ T cells from PBMCs. All receptors come from a woman in her twenties or thirties in good health.

This clone was detected only once. The chain links TRBV7-9 to TRBJ2-7, with a weak D call TRBD1 (5 bases). CDR3 length equals 12 residues. Germline-derived CDR1 and CDR2 are SEHNR and FQNEAQ (reference sequence). V lost 5 bases, J lost 4 bases, and 9 bases lay in between. CDR3: CASSLQGYEQYF. CDR3 coding DNA: TGTGCCAGCAGCCTTCAGGGATACGAGCAGTACTTC.

The chain links TRBV28 to TRBJ1-2; no reliable D call. Germline V gene sequence: CDR1 MDHEN, CDR2 SYDVKM. V was clipped by 4 bases and J by 3 bases, with 12 bases between them. This CDR3 is built from 14 residues. The CDR3 bases are TGTGCCAGCAGTTACGGGCTTGGGGACTATGGCTACACCTTC. Protein: CASSYGLGDYGYTF.

This chain connects TRBV6-4 to TRBJ2-7, with TRBD2 matching 7 bases. With 5 bases clipped from V and 0 bases from J, the junction kept 7 bases outside the gene matches. CDR1 MRHNA and CDR2 SNTAGT come from the germline V gene. The CDR3 is 15 amino acids. Written as DNA, the CDR3 is TGTGCCAGCAGTTTTTCAGCGGGGAGCTCCTACGAGCAGTACTTC. Residues: CASSFSAGSSYEQYF.

The chain joins TRBV2 to TRBJ2-7; D is perhaps TRBD1 (6 bases). The germline V and J ends were trimmed by 10 bases and 0 bases, with 10 bases remaining between them. Germline CDR1 is SNHLY and CDR2 is FYNNEI. The CDR3 is made up of 12 amino acids. The CDR3 sequence is CAITGSSYEQYF. CDR3 coding DNA: TGTGCCATCACAGGGAGCTCCTACGAGCAGTACTTC.

CDR3 region: CASSEAHKNEQFF. For the CDR3, the DNA is TGTGCCAGCAGTGAAGCGCACAAGAATGAGCAGTTCTTC. V usage is TRBV2 and J usage is TRBJ2-1; D is uncertain. CDR3 length equals 13 residues. The V gene lost 0 bases and the J gene lost 7 bases, with 7 bases spanning the gap. The germline V gene has CDR1 SNHLY and CDR2 FYNNEI.

This chain uses TRBV4-3 with TRBJ1-3; D possibly corresponds to TRBD1 (5 bases). The ends were cut back, 0 bases at V and 8 bases at J, with 29 bases in the middle. This CDR3 is 20 amino acids long. CDR1 and CDR2 (germline): LGHNA, YSLEER. The DNA for the CDR3 is TGCGCCAGCAGCCAAGATGACGGCCGTGACAATTACGCTCTAGGGGACACCATATATTTT. Protein product: CASSQDDGRDNYALGDTIYF.

V and J are TRBV7-9 and TRBJ2-7; D uncertain. Trimming removed 8 bases at V and 9 bases at J, with 20 bases between. There are 13 residues in the CDR3. The germline CDR1 and CDR2 sequences are SEHNR and FQNEAQ (reference sequence). The CDR3 DNA follows: TGTGCCAGCGGATCTTTCGGGCCTCCCGGGCAGTACTTC. It codes for CASGSFGPPGQYF.

The rearrangement links TRBV5-6 to TRBJ1-5; D is unresolved. This CDR3 is built from 17 residues. Germline V lookup: CDR1 SGHDT, CDR2 YYEEEE. Trimming took off 0 bases at V and 8 bases at J, with 21 bases between the two ends. CDR3 nucleotide sequence: TGTGCCAGCAGCTTGGGCGGGTACTGGCAGGTCGGGGAGCCCCAGCATTTT. Residues: CASSLGGYWQVGEPQHF.

This chain joins TRBV11-1 and TRBJ2-7; D is perhaps TRBD1 (6 bases). The CDR3 contains 13 residues. V lost 4 bases and J 1 base, leaving 8 bases between the germline ends. Per germline, CDR1 SGHAT and CDR2 FQDESV (reference sequence). The CDR3 region has the DNA TGTGCCAGCAGCTGGACAGATTCCTACGAGCAGTACTTC. As protein: CASSWTDSYEQYF.

The chain has TRBV7-2 and TRBJ1-2; 10 positions agree with TRBD1. This CDR3 comprises 16 residues. V was clipped by 7 bases and J by 3 bases; unmatched bases: 11. Germline V gene lookup returns CDR1 SGHTA and CDR2 FQGNSA. As DNA, the CDR3 is TGTGCCAGCACCAAAACCCGACAGGGGGCTCACTATGGCTACACCTTC. Protein product: CASTKTRQGAHYGYTF.

V is TRBV6-5 and J is TRBJ2-7, with D perhaps TRBD1 (6 bases). The CDR3 contains 14 residues. Per the germline V gene, CDR1 is MNHEY and CDR2 is SVGAGI. V lost 3 bases and J lost 2, with 11 bases in between. The CDR3 protein is CASSYVQGAYEQYF. The DNA for the CDR3 is TGTGCCAGCAGTTATGTACAGGGTGCCTACGAGCAGTACTTC.

This rearrangement joins TRBV9 to TRBJ2-1, with a possible D match to TRBD1 (6 bases). V lost 0 bases and J lost 7, with 8 bases in between. CDR3 length equals 13 residues. The germline V gene encodes CDR1 SGDLS and CDR2 YYNGEE. As DNA, the CDR3 is TGTGCCAGCAGCGTAGACAGGGCTAATGAGCAGTTCTTC. This codes for CASSVDRANEQFF. Complete variable domain (other parts from reference TRBV9 and TRBJ2-1): DSGVTQTPKHLITATGQRVTLRCSPRSGDLSVYWYQQSLDQGLQFLIQYYNGEERAKGNILERFSAQQFPDLHSELNLSSLELGDSALYFCASSVDRANEQFFGPGTRLTVL.

V usage is TRBV29-1 and J usage is TRBJ2-2; 10 bases line up with TRBD1. The J segment lost 6 bases and the V segment lost 6 bases, leaving 4 bases of the junction unmatched. This CDR3 region has 13 residues. Germline V gene sequence: CDR1 SQVTM, CDR2 ANQGSEA. The CDR3 bases are TGCAGCGTCCGGGACAGGGGACCCGGGGAGCTGTTTTTT. Translated, it gives CSVRDRGPGELFF.

The V call is TRBV28, the J call TRBJ1-2; no clear D. The germline gives CDR1 MDHEN, CDR2 SYDVKM. Trimming left V 6 bases short and J 2 bases short, with 10 bases between. CDR3 length: 13 residues. CDR3 residues: CASSLTINYGYTF. As DNA, the CDR3 is TGTGCCAGCAGCCTGACAATCAACTATGGCTACACCTTC.

This chain joins TRBV7-2 and TRBJ1-5; D is perhaps TRBD1 (5 bases). This CDR3 has 15 amino acids. The ends were cut back, 3 bases at V and 3 bases at J, with 12 bases in the middle. Looked up from germline, CDR1 is SGHTA and CDR2 is FQGNSA. The CDR3 spells CASSLGGTYNQPQHF. In DNA form, the CDR3 reads TGTGCCAGCAGCTTGGGGGGGACCTACAATCAGCCCCAGCATTTT.